These 9 T cell receptor beta chains originate from one sample sequenced in a study of technical replicates of blood from four donors. Libraries were prepared by immunoSEQ multiplex PCR; TCRdb keeps only in-frame clonotypes and omits some of them. The sample holds tens of thousands of clones, about nine tenths seen once. Sequenced material: T cells isolated from PBMCs. The receptors stem from a human donor in good health.

As to this clone: One junction end does not reproduce the germline sequence, and a read error may be involved. The V gene is TRBV7-7, the J gene TRBJ2-5; TRBD1 matches at 9 bases. The CDR3 is made up of 15 amino acids. Germline V lookup: CDR1 SSHAT, CDR2 FNYEAQ (reference sequence). This chain's CDR3 is CASSLTGGLQETQYF. In nucleotides, the CDR3 is TGTGCTAGCAGCTTAACAGGGGGCCTACAAGAGACCCAGTACTTC.

This chain uses TRBV7-6 with TRBJ2-7; possibly TRBD1 for D (5 bases). The CDR3 is 15 residues long. Between the trimmed V and J ends, which lost 1 base and 2 bases, there was a span of 12 bases. Germline CDR1 SGHVS, CDR2 FNYEAQ. The CDR3 protein is CASSLDYTGTYEQYF. The CDR3 DNA sequence: TGTGCCAGCAGCTTAGATTATACAGGAACCTACGAGCAGTACTTC.

This clone was recorded a few times. CDR3 coding DNA: TGCAGCGTTCAGAGCGGTGGCGGGGGTGGCTATGGCTACACCTTC. As protein: CSVQSGGGGGYGYTF. The chain has TRBV29-1 and TRBJ1-2; TRBD1 is a possible D gene (5 bases). V was clipped by 5 bases and J by 4 bases, with 20 bases between them. This CDR3 contains 15 residues. CDR1 is SQVTM and CDR2 is ANQGSEA in the germline V gene.

A single count supports this clone. The chain couples TRBV11-3 to TRBJ2-3, with unresolved D. V was trimmed by 1 base and J by 1 base, leaving 6 bases between them. The CDR3 is 14 residues long. Per the germline V gene, CDR1 is SGHNT and CDR2 is YENEEA. CDR3 DNA sequence: TGTGCCAGCAGCTTAGCTCGAGGCACAGATACGCAGTATTTT. This encodes CASSLARGTDTQYF. Supplemented by reference TRBV11-3 and TRBJ2-3, the full variable domain reads EAGVVQSPRYKIIEKKQPVAFWCNPISGHNTLYWYLQNLGQGPELLIRYENEEAVDDSQLPKDRFSAERLKGVDSTLKIQPAELGDSAVYLCASSLARGTDTQYFGPGTRLTVL.

The chain links TRBV10-1 to TRBJ2-2, with 12 bases aligning to TRBD2. Germline values: CDR1 WNHNN, CDR2 SYGVQD (reference sequence). The CDR3 spans 15 residues. Losses at the gene ends were 4 bases for V and 6 bases for J; bases not matched to a gene: 3. The CDR3 region is CASSVLAGGAGELFF. CDR3 coding DNA: TGCGCCAGCAGTGTACTAGCGGGAGGTGCCGGGGAGCTGTTTTTT.

The chain joins TRBV6-6 to TRBJ2-7; D is undetermined. Trimming removed 0 bases from V and 3 bases from J, with 6 bases in between. CDR3 size: 13 residues. Germline CDR1 MNHNY, CDR2 SVGAGI (reference sequence). As DNA, the CDR3 is TGTGCCAGCAGTTACTCCCCCCTCTACGAGCAGTACTTC. This codes for CASSYSPLYEQYF.

In this sample, this clone turned up once. The chain employs TRBV5-4 and TRBJ2-7; no reliable D call. This CDR3 spans 12 amino acids. Germline V gives CDR1 SGHNT, CDR2 YYREEE (reference sequence). The V and J ends lost 2 bases and 4 bases respectively, with 7 bases between them. CDR3 coding DNA: TGTGCCAGCAGCTTAGGAGAATACGAGCAGTACTTC. It is translated as CASSLGEYEQYF.

The V gene is TRBV5-1, the J gene TRBJ2-5; D unclear. This CDR3 has 13 residues. Germline-derived CDR1 and CDR2 are SGHRS and YFSETQ. V lost 2 bases and J 3 bases, leaving 8 bases between the germline ends. CDR3 residues: CASSFLPEETQYF. The CDR3 DNA is TGCGCCAGCAGCTTTCTCCCGGAAGAGACCCAGTACTTC.

The chain uses TRBV9 and TRBJ2-7; D is possibly TRBD2 (6 bases). CDR1 and CDR2 from the germline V gene are SGDLS and YYNGEE. V shed 4 bases and J shed 2 bases, with 13 bases lying between them. The CDR3 has 14 amino acids. CDR3 loop: CASSPRGGAYEQYF. Written as DNA, the CDR3 is TGTGCCAGCAGCCCCCGAGGAGGGGCCTACGAGCAGTACTTC.